The 21 T cell receptor beta chains below come from one sample, sequenced in a study of blood T cells in healthy people across ages. A second PCR, run for roughly 7 to 11 cycles, used a sample-barcoded 5' primer plus a J-beta primer mix. TCRdb analysed the 5' RACE reads with MiXCR anew, one entry per CDR3 protein. The sample lists roughly 800,000 distinct CDR3 sequences, roughly 64% seen once, with 20% to 25% in the top ten. Source material: blood. All receptors come from a man in his thirties or forties in good health.

There are many counts of this clonotype. The V and J genes are TRBV7-2 and TRBJ2-1; tentatively, D is TRBD2 (6 bases). V was pared by 3 bases and J by 10 bases, with 10 bases between. The CDR3 loop spans 12 amino acids. Germline CDR1 is SGHTA and CDR2 is FQGNSA. In DNA, the CDR3 is TGTGCCAGCAGCTTTCAGAGCGGGGAGCAGTTCTTC. It codes for CASSFQSGEQFF.

The chain uses TRBV5-1 and TRBJ1-2; no firm D call. The CDR3 spans 14 residues. Germline V gene lookup returns CDR1 SGHRS and CDR2 YFSETQ. Trimming cost V 5 bases and J 4 bases, with 15 bases left between them. The CDR3 DNA is TGCGCCAGCAGAGAGGGCAGACTTAGCTATGGCTACACCTTC. This gives the protein CASREGRLSYGYTF.

This chain uses TRBV20-1 with TRBJ2-7, with D perhaps matching TRBD2 (6 bases). The CDR3 covers 11 residues. V was clipped by 3 bases and J by 8 bases, with 11 bases between them. CDR1 and CDR2 (germline): DFQATT, SNEGSKA (reference sequence). CDR3 amino acids: CSASDGGKQYF. CDR3 DNA: TGCAGTGCTAGTGACGGAGGGAAGCAGTACTTC.

The genes are TRBV7-9 and TRBJ1-2; 7 bases agree with TRBD1. The CDR3 sequence is 16 residues long. V shed 5 bases and J 1 base; nucleotides not matched to a gene: 10. In germline, CDR1 is SEHNR, CDR2 FQNEAQ (reference sequence). The chain's CDR3 is CASSPTGAFNNYGYTF. CDR3 nucleotide sequence: TGTGCCAGCAGCCCAACAGGGGCCTTTAATAACTATGGCTACACCTTC.

The rearrangement joins TRBV9 to TRBJ2-2; the D gene is possibly TRBD2 (6 bases). From germline, CDR1 is SGDLS and CDR2 YYNGEE. V lost 4 bases, J lost 3 bases, and 16 bases lay in between. The CDR3 totals 16 residues. The CDR3 DNA reads as TGTGCCAGCAGCTTGTCTCGGGCGGGGTACACCGGGGAGCTGTTTTTT. Translated, it gives CASSLSRAGYTGELFF.

This clonotype has just one count. This chain joins TRBV12-3 or TRBV12-4 and TRBJ2-3; D not resolved. The CDR3 has 16 amino acids. Between the trimmed V and J ends, which lost 1 base and 1 base, there was a span of 12 bases. The CDR3 region is CASSLEPTFGTDTQYF. CDR3 nucleotide sequence: TGTGCCAGCAGTTTAGAACCGACATTTGGCACAGATACGCAGTATTTT.

This clonotype turned up a few times. The chain couples TRBV29-1 to TRBJ2-1, with a possible D match to TRBD1 (5 bases). CDR1 SQVTM and CDR2 ANQGSEA come from the germline V gene. Trimming pared 4 bases from V and 0 bases from J, leaving 10 bases between. There are 14 residues in the CDR3. The chain's CDR3 is CSVGGPSSYNEQFF. In nucleotides, the CDR3 is TGCAGCGTTGGGGGCCCTAGCTCCTACAATGAGCAGTTCTTC.

In its sample, this clonotype was seen a few times. The gene calls are TRBV3-1 and TRBJ2-5; 8 positions agree with TRBD1. The ends lost 4 bases at V and 3 bases at J; junction bases unmatched: 4. The length of the CDR3 is 14 residues. Germline V gene sequence: CDR1 LGHDT, CDR2 YNNKEL (reference sequence). CDR3 region: CASSPTTGEETQYF. CDR3 nucleotide sequence: TGTGCCAGCAGCCCCACGACAGGGGAAGAGACCCAGTACTTC.

The chain is built from TRBV6-5 and TRBJ2-1; D assignment may be TRBD1 or TRBD2 (7 bases each). The CDR3 sequence is 14 residues long. Per the germline V gene, CDR1 is MNHEY and CDR2 is SVGAGI. V was trimmed by 5 bases and J by 8 bases, leaving 16 bases between them. The CDR3 DNA is TGTGCCAGCAGTGGCCCAGGGGGGGAGTATGAGCAGTTCTTC. This codes for CASSGPGGEYEQFF.

The chain employs TRBV7-8 and TRBJ2-5; a possible D gene is TRBD1 (5 bases). Germline lookup yields CDR1 SGHVS and CDR2 FQNEAQ. The V gene lost 5 bases and the J gene lost 11 bases, with 15 bases spanning the gap. CDR3 size: 12 residues. The CDR3 here is CASSGHYNEQYF. CDR3 sequence (DNA): TGTGCCAGCAGCGGACACTACAATGAGCAGTACTTC.

J is TRBJ1-2 and V is TRBV19; D is undetermined. The CDR3 sequence is 13 residues long. Deletions cut 6 bases from V and 6 bases from J, with 14 bases between. Germline assignment: CDR1 LNHDA and CDR2 SQIVND (reference sequence). Here the CDR3 DNA reads TGTGCCAGTAGGCAGGACGGGGTTAATGGCTACACCTTC. Translated, it gives CASRQDGVNGYTF.

There are a few counts of this clonotype. The chain combines TRBV24-1 with TRBJ2-3, with 12 bases identical to TRBD2. V shed 4 bases and J 4 bases; nucleotides not matched to a gene: 5. This CDR3 spans 16 amino acids. Per the germline V gene, CDR1 is KGHDR and CDR2 is SFDVKD. CDR3 protein: CATSETSGSIPDTQYF. The CDR3 region has the DNA TGTGCCACCAGTGAGACTAGCGGGAGCATACCAGATACGCAGTATTTT.

This chain uses TRBV7-9 with TRBJ1-2; D is possibly TRBD1 (5 bases). Germline V lookup: CDR1 SEHNR, CDR2 FQNEAQ (reference sequence). V was trimmed by 2 bases and J by 8 bases, leaving 9 bases between them. The CDR3 runs to 12 residues. The CDR3 protein is CASSLSDRGYTF. DNA for the CDR3: TGTGCCAGCAGCTTATCCGACAGAGGCTACACCTTC.

This clonotype was found a few times. V and J are TRBV24-1 and TRBJ2-1; 9 positions match TRBD2. This CDR3 contains 15 residues. Looked up from germline, CDR1 is KGHDR and CDR2 is SFDVKD. Trimming took 10 bases from V and 1 from J; bases not matched to a gene: 7. Written as DNA, the CDR3 is TGTGCCACTGAAAGGCGGGAGGGGTCCTACAATGAGCAGTTCTTC. It specifies CATERREGSYNEQFF.

This chain joins TRBV7-2 and TRBJ1-4; no reliable D call. The germline CDR1 and CDR2 sequences are SGHTA and FQGNSA. This CDR3 has 13 residues. Trimming took off 5 bases at V and 11 bases at J, with 15 bases between the two ends. This chain's CDR3 is CASSPYAAAKLFF. In DNA, the CDR3 is TGTGCCAGCAGCCCATACGCGGCAGCCAAACTGTTTTTT. The variable domain in full, completed from reference TRBV7-2 and TRBJ1-4, reads GAGVSQSPSNKVTEKGKDVELRCDPISGHTALYWYRQSLGQGLEFLIYFQGNSAPDKSGLPSDRFSAERTGGSVSTLTIQRTQQEDSAVYLCASSPYAAAKLFFGSGTQLSVL.

The chain recombines TRBV14 with TRBJ2-5; no firm D call. The V gene lost 1 base and the J gene lost 4 bases, with 13 bases spanning the gap. The V gene's germline CDR1 is SGHDN and CDR2 FVKESK. This CDR3 has 15 residues. DNA of the CDR3: TGTGCCAGCAGCCAAGCCAATGTGGCTAGAGAGACCCAGTACTTC. This translates into CASSQANVARETQYF.

The chain combines TRBV27 with TRBJ2-1, with 8 bases fitting TRBD1. CDR3 length: 15 amino acids. Per germline, CDR1 MNHEY and CDR2 SMNVEV (reference sequence). Trimming at V came to 6 bases and at J to 1 base, leaving 5 bases not matched to a gene. This CDR3 is CASRVRDRSYNEQFF. The CDR3 DNA reads as TGTGCCAGCAGGGTCAGGGACAGGTCCTACAATGAGCAGTTCTTC.

V gene TRBV6-6 combines with J gene TRBJ2-5, with D perhaps TRBD2 (5 bases). The DNA end is a closer match to TRBJ2-7, so the J assignment may be wrong. This CDR3 is 13 amino acids long. Germline-derived CDR1 and CDR2 are MNHNY and SVGAGI (reference sequence). CDR3: CASTTTGTYEQYF. The CDR3 DNA is TGTGCCAGCACCACCACCGGGACCTACGAGCAGTACTTC.

A note on this clonotype: Since a much larger clone is just one base distant, this may be a read error. The chain combines TRBV6-5 with TRBJ2-1, with TRBD1 identical over 10 bases. This CDR3 is 14 amino acids long. The germline CDR1 and CDR2 sequences are MNHEY and SVGAGI. CDR3 region: CVSWRQGAPTEQFF. DNA for the CDR3: TGTGTCAGCTGGCGACAGGGGGCACCCACCGAGCAGTTCTTC.

The V and J genes are TRBV7-2 and TRBJ2-1, with 10 positions matching TRBD2. The DNA end is a closer match to TRBJ2-7, so the J assignment may be wrong. The CDR3 runs to 20 residues. The V gene's germline CDR1 is SGHTA and CDR2 FQGNSA. CDR3 nucleotides: TGTGCCAGCAGCTTTCTAACTTTTAGCGGGAGGATGCACTCCTACAATGAGCAGTACTTC. Residues: CASSFLTFSGRMHSYNEQYF.

This clonotype was seen a few times. This chain uses TRBV12-3 or TRBV12-4 with TRBJ2-5, with a weak D call TRBD1 (5 bases). Trimming took 0 bases from V and 4 from J, leaving 9 bases between them. CDR3 length: 14 amino acids. For the CDR3, the DNA is TGTGCCAGCAGTTTAGCGCAGGGTGGAGAGACCCAGTACTTC. Protein product: CASSLAQGGETQYF.